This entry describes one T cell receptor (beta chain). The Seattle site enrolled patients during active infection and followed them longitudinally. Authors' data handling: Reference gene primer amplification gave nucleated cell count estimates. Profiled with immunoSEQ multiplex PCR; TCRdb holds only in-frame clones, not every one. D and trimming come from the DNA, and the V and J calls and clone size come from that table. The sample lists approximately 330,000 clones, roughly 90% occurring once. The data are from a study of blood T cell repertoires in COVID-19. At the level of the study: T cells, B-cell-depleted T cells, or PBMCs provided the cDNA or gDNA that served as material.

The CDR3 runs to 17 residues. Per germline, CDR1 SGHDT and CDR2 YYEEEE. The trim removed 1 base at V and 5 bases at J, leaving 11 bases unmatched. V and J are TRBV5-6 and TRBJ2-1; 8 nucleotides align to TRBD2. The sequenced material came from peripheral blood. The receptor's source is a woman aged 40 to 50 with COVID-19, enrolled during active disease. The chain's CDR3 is CASSLIIWVSGNNEQFF. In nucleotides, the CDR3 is TGTGCCAGCAGCTTGATTATTTGGGTTAGCGGGAACAATGAGCAGTTCTTC.